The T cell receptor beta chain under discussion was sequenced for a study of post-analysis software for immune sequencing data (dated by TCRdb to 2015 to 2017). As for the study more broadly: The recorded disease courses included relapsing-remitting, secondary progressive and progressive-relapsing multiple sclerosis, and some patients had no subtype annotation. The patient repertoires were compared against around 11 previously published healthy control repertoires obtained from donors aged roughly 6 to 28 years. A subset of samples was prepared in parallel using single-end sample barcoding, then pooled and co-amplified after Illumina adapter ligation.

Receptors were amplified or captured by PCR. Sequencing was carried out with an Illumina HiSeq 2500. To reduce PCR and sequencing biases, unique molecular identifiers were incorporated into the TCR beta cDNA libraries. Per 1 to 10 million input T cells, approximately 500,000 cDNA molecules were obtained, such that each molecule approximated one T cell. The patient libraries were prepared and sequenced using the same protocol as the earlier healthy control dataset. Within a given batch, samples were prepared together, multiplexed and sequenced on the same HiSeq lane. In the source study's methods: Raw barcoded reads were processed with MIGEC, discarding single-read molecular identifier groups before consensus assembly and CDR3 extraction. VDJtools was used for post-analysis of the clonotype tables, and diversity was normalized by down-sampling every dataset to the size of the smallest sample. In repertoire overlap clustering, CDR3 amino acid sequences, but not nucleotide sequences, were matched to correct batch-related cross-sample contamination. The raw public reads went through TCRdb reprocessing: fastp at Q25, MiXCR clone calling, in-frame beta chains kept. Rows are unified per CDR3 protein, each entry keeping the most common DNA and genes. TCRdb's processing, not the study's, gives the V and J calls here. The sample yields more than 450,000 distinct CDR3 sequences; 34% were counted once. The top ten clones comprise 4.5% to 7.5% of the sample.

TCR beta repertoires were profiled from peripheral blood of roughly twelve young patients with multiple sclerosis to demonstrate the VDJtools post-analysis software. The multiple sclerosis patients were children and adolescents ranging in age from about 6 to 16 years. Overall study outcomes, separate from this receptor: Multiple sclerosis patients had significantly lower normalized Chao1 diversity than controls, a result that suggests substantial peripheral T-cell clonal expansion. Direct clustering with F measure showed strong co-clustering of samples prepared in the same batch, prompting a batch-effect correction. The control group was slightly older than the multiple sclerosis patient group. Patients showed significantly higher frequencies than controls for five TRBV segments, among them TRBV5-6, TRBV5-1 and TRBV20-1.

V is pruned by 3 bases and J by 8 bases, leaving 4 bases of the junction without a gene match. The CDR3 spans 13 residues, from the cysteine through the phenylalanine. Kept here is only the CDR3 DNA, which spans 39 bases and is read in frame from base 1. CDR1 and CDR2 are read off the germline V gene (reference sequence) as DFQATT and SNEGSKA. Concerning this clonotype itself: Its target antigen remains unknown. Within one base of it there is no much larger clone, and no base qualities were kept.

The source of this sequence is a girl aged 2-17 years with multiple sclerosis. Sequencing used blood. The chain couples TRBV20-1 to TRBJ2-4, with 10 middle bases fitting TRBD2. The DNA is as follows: TGCAGTGCTAGTTTTCTAGCGGGGGACATTCAGTACTTC. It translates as CSASFLAGDIQYF.